One sample yielded the 8 T cell receptor beta chains listed below, sequenced in a study of blood T cells in healthy people across ages. The use of a sample-barcoded 5' primer and a J-beta primer mix characterized a second PCR of about 6 to 12 cycles. From the 5' RACE reads, TCRdb called clonotypes with MiXCR, one entry per CDR3 protein. Among around 750,000 distinct CDR3 sequences listed, approximately 55% were seen once. The sample comprised blood. These receptors all stem from an elderly man in good health.

This clonotype showed up just a few times. The chain carries TRBV5-1 and TRBJ1-2; the match to TRBD1 covers 7 bases. The junction had 14 bases not matched to a gene; V was cut back by 0 bases and J by 3 bases. Germline assignment: CDR1 SGHRS and CDR2 YFSETQ. The CDR3 consists of 18 residues. As DNA, the CDR3 is TGCGCCAGCAGCTTGGCCGGAGACAGGGTAGGGGGCTACTATGGCTACACCTTC. Translation: CASSLAGDRVGGYYGYTF.

In the case of this clonotype: This sequence may be a read error, since a much larger clone differs from it by one base. The gene calls are TRBV29-1 and TRBJ2-4, with D tentatively TRBD1 (5 bases). This CDR3 has 12 amino acids. V was pared by 3 bases and J by 8 bases, with 11 bases between. Germline lookup yields CDR1 SQVTM and CDR2 ANQGSEA. This chain's CDR3 is CSVDVGPDIQYF. The CDR3 DNA reads TGCAGCGTTGACGTGGGGCCAGACATTCAGTACTTC.

The rearrangement uses TRBV2 and TRBJ2-3; 7 bases line up with TRBD1. The CDR3 covers 15 residues. Trimming took 6 bases from V and 5 from J; bases not matched to a gene: 11. Germline V gene data show CDR1 as SNHLY and CDR2 as FYNNEI. CDR3 protein: CASRLMTGSKDTQYF. The CDR3, as DNA: TGTGCCAGCAGGTTGATGACAGGGAGTAAAGATACGCAGTATTTT. Supplemented by reference TRBV2 and TRBJ2-3, the full variable domain reads EPEVTQTPSHQVTQMGQEVILRCVPISNHLYFYWYRQILGQKVEFLVSFYNNEISEKSEIFDDQFSVERPDGSNFTLKIRSTKLEDSAMYFCASRLMTGSKDTQYFGPGTRLTVL.

The chain links TRBV3-1 to TRBJ2-3; 8 positions match TRBD2. J was trimmed by 14 bases and V by 1 base; bases with no gene match: 14. The CDR3 contains 15 residues. The germline V gene encodes CDR1 LGHDT and CDR2 YNNKEL (reference sequence). In DNA, the CDR3 is TGTGCCAGCAGCCAAGGAAAGCGGGGGCACAGATACGCGTATTTT. It codes for CASSQGKRGHRYAYF.

This clonotype was seen ten or more times. The V and J genes are TRBV10-3 and TRBJ1-2, with D perhaps matching TRBD1 (6 bases). The CDR3 is 16 amino acids. The V and J ends lost 2 bases and 4 bases respectively, with 17 bases between them. The germline CDR1 and CDR2 sequences are ENHRY and SYGVKD. The CDR3 sequence: CAISEPSGGAVYGYTF. The CDR3 DNA reads as TGTGCCATCAGTGAGCCCTCCGGGGGGGCTGTCTATGGCTACACCTTC.

The chain has TRBV20-1 and TRBJ2-1; the D is unclear. CDR1 is DFQATT, CDR2 SNEGSKA, per germline (reference sequence). With 0 bases removed from V and 6 bases from J, the gap between germline ends came to 6 bases. The CDR3 is 12 amino acids. The chain's CDR3 is CSARDHGNEQFF. The CDR3 DNA reads TGCAGTGCTAGAGATCATGGCAATGAGCAGTTCTTC.

The rearrangement links TRBV5-1 to TRBJ2-3; 12 bases fit TRBD2. Trimming cost V 4 bases and J 2 bases; bases outside gene matches: 5. The CDR3 totals 16 residues. The V gene's germline CDR1 is SGHRS and CDR2 YFSETQ. CDR3 in amino acids: CASSPRTSGVTDTQYF. The CDR3 nucleotides read TGCGCCAGCAGCCCACGGACTAGCGGGGTCACAGATACGCAGTATTTT.

The chain recombines TRBV10-3 with TRBJ1-2; maybe TRBD1 (6 bases). Germline V gene data show CDR1 as ENHRY and CDR2 as SYGVKD. Trimming cost V 2 bases and J 4 bases, with 17 bases left between them. This CDR3 region has 16 residues. CDR3 residues: CAISEAAPGVGYGYTF. The DNA for the CDR3 is TGTGCCATCAGTGAGGCGGCCCCAGGGGTCGGCTATGGCTACACCTTC.